Following are 27 T cell receptor beta chains from one sample sequenced in a study of blood T cell repertoires in COVID-19. Generated by immunoSEQ multiplex PCR, the TCRdb table keeps only in-frame clones and is missing some. The table has under 200,000 clones, more than 70% seen once; the top ten hold approximately 2%. The sequenced sample was peripheral blood. These receptors were taken from a man between 50 and 59 years old who had recovered from COVID-19.

This clone showed up just a few times. V is TRBV6-5 and J is TRBJ1-1, with D perhaps TRBD1 (6 bases). Trimming took off 2 bases at V and 6 bases at J, with 16 bases between the two ends. Germline V lookup: CDR1 MNHEY, CDR2 SVGAGI. CDR3 length: 15 amino acids. The CDR3 DNA reads TGTGCCAGCAGTTACCCGGGCAGGGGCAGGTCTGAAGCTTTCTTT. It encodes CASSYPGRGRSEAFF.

The chain recombines TRBV23-1 with TRBJ2-7; 8 bases match TRBD1. TRBV23-1 counts as an open reading frame of uncertain function. CDR3 size: 14 residues. V shed 4 bases, J shed 3 bases, and the junction held 5 bases outside the gene matches. The CDR3 DNA reads as TGCGCCAGCAGTCCAGGGACAGGTGGCTACGAGCAGTACTTC. Translation: CASSPGTGGYEQYF.

This chain links TRBV5-1 with TRBJ2-2, with 12 bases identical to TRBD2. The CDR3 has 16 amino acids. Per the germline V gene, CDR1 is SGHRS and CDR2 is YFSETQ. Trimming at V came to 4 bases and at J to 5 bases, leaving 6 bases not matched to a gene. CDR3 amino acids: CASSPRTSGVTGELFF. CDR3 nucleotide sequence: TGCGCCAGCAGCCCCAGGACTAGCGGGGTTACCGGGGAGCTGTTTTTT.

CDR3 sequence reads: CASSSGQAGGYTF. CDR3 DNA: TGTGCCAGTAGTTCCGGACAGGCGGGGGGCTACACCTTC. The rearrangement joins TRBV19 to TRBJ1-2, with 7 bases fitting TRBD1. CDR1 is LNHDA and CDR2 is SQIVND in the germline V gene (reference sequence). After removal of 5 bases from V and 8 bases from J, the junction contained 8 bases not matched to a gene. The CDR3 contains 13 residues.

The genes are TRBV19 and TRBJ2-5, with D perhaps TRBD1 (5 bases). Germline assignment: CDR1 LNHDA and CDR2 SQIVND (reference sequence). The CDR3 has 13 amino acids. Between the trimmed V and J ends, which lost 4 bases and 0 bases, there was a span of 6 bases. The CDR3 protein is CASSRTYQETQYF. DNA of the CDR3: TGTGCCAGTAGTAGGACATACCAAGAGACCCAGTACTTC.

The chain uses TRBV5-8 and TRBJ1-5; D not resolved. This CDR3 is 13 amino acids long. In germline, CDR1 is SGHTS, CDR2 YDEGEE. V shed 6 bases and J shed 6 bases, with 13 bases lying between them. For the CDR3, the DNA is TGTGCCAGCAAAGGCCTGAGGAGTCAGCCCCAGCATTTT. Encoded protein: CASKGLRSQPQHF.

As concerns this clone: In the same sample, other DNA sequences code for this CDR3. The V call is TRBV29-1, the J call TRBJ1-2, with D possibly matching TRBD1 (6 bases). Trimming removed 4 bases from V and 7 bases from J, with 10 bases in between. In germline, CDR1 is SQVTM, CDR2 ANQGSEA. The CDR3 contains 11 residues. The CDR3 here is CSVVGGVGYTF. The CDR3 DNA is TGCAGCGTTGTAGGGGGGGTTGGCTACACCTTC.

The rearrangement uses TRBV3-1 (or the pseudogene TRBV3-2) and TRBJ2-3; 15 bases are a match to TRBD2. CDR1 and CDR2 (germline): LGHDT, YNNKEL (reference sequence). V shed 8 bases and J 1 base; nucleotides not matched to a gene: 7. The CDR3 is 17 residues long. For the CDR3, the DNA is TGTGCCAGCCGCTCGGGACTAGCGGGGGGACGCACAGATACGCAGTATTTT. Protein product: CASRSGLAGGRTDTQYF.

The chain couples TRBV5-1 to TRBJ1-2; no firm D call. Per the germline V gene, CDR1 is SGHRS and CDR2 is YFSETQ. The V end was cut by 0 bases, the J end by 2 bases, with 11 bases between. The CDR3 extends over 15 amino acids. CDR3 sequence reads: CASSLEPGRNYGYTF. The CDR3 DNA follows: TGCGCCAGCAGCTTGGAACCAGGAAGGAACTATGGCTACACCTTC.

The chain couples TRBV2 to TRBJ1-3, with D unclear. V lost 3 bases to trimming and J lost 8 bases, with 5 bases between them. The V gene's germline CDR1 is SNHLY and CDR2 FYNNEI. The CDR3 spans 11 residues. Here the CDR3 DNA reads TGTGCCAGCAGTGACAGTGACACCATATATTTT. Translation gives CASSDSDTIYF.

The chain couples TRBV19 to TRBJ2-1; D remains ambiguous. This CDR3 is 15 amino acids long. V lost 6 bases and J lost 0, with 12 bases in between. The germline CDR1 and CDR2 sequences are LNHDA and SQIVND (reference sequence). The chain's CDR3 is CASSPPVLSYNEQFF. CDR3 DNA: TGTGCCAGTAGCCCTCCGGTTCTCTCCTACAATGAGCAGTTCTTC.

The J gene is TRBJ2-3, the V gene TRBV19; 8 bases map to TRBD2. This CDR3 region has 15 residues. The junction had 8 bases not matched to a gene; V was cut back by 3 bases and J by 6 bases. In germline, CDR1 is LNHDA, CDR2 SQIVND (reference sequence). CDR3 nucleotide sequence: TGTGCCAGTAGTATGGGGACTAGAGGGTCTGATACGCAGTATTTT. This codes for CASSMGTRGSDTQYF.

The chain links TRBV6-6 to TRBJ2-1; 8 bases line up with TRBD1. This CDR3 comprises 16 residues. Trimming removed 2 bases from V and 8 bases from J; junction bases left unmatched: 11. Germline CDR1 MNHNY, CDR2 SVGAGI (reference sequence). DNA for the CDR3: TGTGCCAGCAGTTACCAGCGACAGGGGTTAGTGGATGAGCAGTTCTTC. Translation: CASSYQRQGLVDEQFF.

J is TRBJ1-5 and V is TRBV11-2; D not resolved. Germline assignment: CDR1 SGHAT and CDR2 FQNNGV. With 0 bases removed from V and 3 bases from J, the gap between germline ends came to 9 bases. The CDR3 spans 15 residues. Here the CDR3 reads CASSLESQPNQPQHF. The CDR3 bases are TGTGCCAGCAGCTTAGAGAGCCAACCCAATCAGCCCCAGCATTTT.

The chain joins TRBV20-1 to TRBJ2-7, with 9 bases that match TRBD1. The CDR3 loop spans 14 amino acids. Germline CDR1 DFQATT, CDR2 SNEGSKA (reference sequence). The trim removed 3 bases at V and 4 bases at J, leaving 7 bases unmatched. CDR3 DNA: TGCAGTGCTAGTCTGGAGGACAGGGGTTACGAGCAGTACTTC. Translated, it gives CSASLEDRGYEQYF.

The chain links TRBV6-6 to TRBJ1-5; 12 bases are shared with TRBD1. This CDR3 spans 16 amino acids. The junction had 7 bases not matched to a gene; V was cut back by 6 bases and J by 4 bases. Germline values: CDR1 MNHNY, CDR2 SVGAGI (reference sequence). DNA for the CDR3: TGTGCCAGCAGCCAGGGACAGGGGGCGCGGAATCAGCCCCAGCATTTT. Translation: CASSQGQGARNQPQHF.

The chain has TRBV11-2 and TRBJ2-7, with 8 bases that match TRBD1. With 5 bases clipped from V and 2 bases from J, the junction kept 5 bases outside the gene matches. CDR1 and CDR2 (germline): SGHAT, FQNNGV. This CDR3 spans 14 amino acids. This CDR3 reads CASSPGQAAYEQYF. DNA of the CDR3: TGTGCCAGCAGCCCGGGACAGGCGGCCTACGAGCAGTACTTC.

The chain has TRBV7-8 and TRBJ2-4; D unclear. The CDR3 has 14 residues. The ends were cut back, 7 bases at V and 4 bases at J, with 14 bases in the middle. Germline CDR1 reads SGHVS; CDR2 reads FQNEAQ. The CDR3 DNA reads TGTGCCAGCACCATACTCGAAGCTAAAAACATTCAGTACTTC. Its protein is CASTILEAKNIQYF.

V is TRBV6-6 and J is TRBJ2-3, with TRBD2 matching 9 bases. Germline CDR1 and CDR2: MNHNY and SVGAGI (reference sequence). V dropped 6 bases and J dropped 4; count of bases not matched to a gene: 8. This CDR3 is built from 15 residues. CDR3 bases: TGTGCCAGCAGCTCCGGGACTAGCAGATCAGATACGCAGTATTTT. It encodes CASSSGTSRSDTQYF.

CDR3 loop: CASSQRGIGATNEKLFF. DNA for the CDR3: TGTGCCAGCAGCCAACGGGGGATTGGTGCAACTAATGAAAAACTGTTTTTT. The chain couples TRBV3-1 (or the pseudogene TRBV3-2) to TRBJ1-4; D might be TRBD1 (5 bases). The CDR3 has 17 amino acids. V was trimmed by 2 bases and J by 0 bases, leaving 13 bases between them. Per the germline V gene, CDR1 is LGHDT and CDR2 is YNNKEL (reference sequence).

This clone showed up just once. The rearrangement uses TRBV11-2 and TRBJ2-2, with 9 bases aligning to TRBD2. The CDR3 extends over 15 amino acids. Looked up from germline, CDR1 is SGHAT and CDR2 is FQNNGV. V was pared by 0 bases and J by 8 bases, with 4 bases of the junction left unmatched. This CDR3 reads CASSLESGRNGELFF. For the CDR3, the DNA is TGTGCCAGCAGCTTAGAGAGCGGGAGGAATGGGGAGCTGTTTTTT.

The chain employs TRBV9 and TRBJ1-2; TRBD1 agrees at 9 bases. Looked up from germline, CDR1 is SGDLS and CDR2 is YYNGEE. CDR3 length: 15 residues. After removal of 3 bases from V and 3 bases from J, the junction contained 6 bases not matched to a gene. CDR3: CASSAGTGTHYGYTF. The CDR3 nucleotides are TGTGCCAGCAGCGCCGGGACAGGGACGCACTATGGCTACACCTTC.

The chain carries TRBV7-6 and TRBJ2-3, with a possible D match to TRBD1 (6 bases). The CDR3 has 15 residues. V lost 0 bases and J 2 bases, leaving 9 bases between the germline ends. CDR1 SGHVS and CDR2 FNYEAQ come from the germline V gene. CDR3 coding DNA: TGTGCCAGCAGCTTAGCGGGGGCCCTCACAGATACGCAGTATTTT. Protein product: CASSLAGALTDTQYF. Full variable domain (outside the CDR3, taken from reference TRBV7-6 and TRBJ2-3): GAGVSQSPRYKVTKRGQDVALRCDPISGHVSLYWYRQALGQGPEFLTYFNYEAQQDKSGLPNDRFSAERPEGSISTLTIQRTEQRDSAMYRCASSLAGALTDTQYFGPGTRLTVL.

The chain uses TRBV4-3 and TRBJ1-2; 7 nucleotides agree with TRBD1. This CDR3 is built from 15 residues. V was clipped by 0 bases and J by 3 bases; unmatched bases: 4. From germline, CDR1 is LGHNA and CDR2 YSLEER. The CDR3 loop is CASSQDNRGHYGYTF. The CDR3 DNA sequence: TGCGCCAGCAGCCAAGATAACAGGGGTCACTATGGCTACACCTTC.

V and J are TRBV9 and TRBJ2-5; 7 positions agree with TRBD1. Germline V CDR1 and CDR2: SGDLS, YYNGEE. V was pared by 4 bases and J by 5 bases, with 5 bases of the junction left unmatched. This CDR3 comprises 13 residues. The CDR3 protein is CASSPDREETQYF. CDR3 in DNA: TGTGCCAGCAGCCCCGACAGGGAGGAGACCCAGTACTTC. The whole variable domain, remainder taken from reference TRBV9 and TRBJ2-5, is DSGVTQTPKHLITATGQRVTLRCSPRSGDLSVYWYQQSLDQGLQFLIQYYNGEERAKGNILERFSAQQFPDLHSELNLSSLELGDSALYFCASSPDREETQYFGPGTRLLVL.

The CDR3 sequence is CASSQGFGQVSYNEQFF. The CDR3 bases are TGCGCCAGCAGCCAAGGTTTTGGGCAGGTTTCCTACAATGAGCAGTTCTTC. The chain has TRBV4-1 and TRBJ2-1; D gene ambiguous. Trimming pared 1 base from V and 1 base from J, leaving 14 bases between. Germline V gene sequence: CDR1 MGHRA, CDR2 YSYEKL. The CDR3 runs to 17 residues.

The rearrangement uses TRBV6-6 and TRBJ2-3, with D unclear. Germline loops: CDR1 MNHNY, CDR2 SVGAGI (reference sequence). Trimming left V 5 bases short and J 3 bases short, with 9 bases between. The CDR3 consists of 13 residues. As DNA, the CDR3 is TGTGCCAGCAGTATAGGCAGGACAGATACGCAGTATTTT. Translation: CASSIGRTDTQYF.